One sample yielded the 15 T cell receptor beta chains listed below, sequenced in a study of identical twins. TCRdb re-derived calls from the 5' RACE reads in MiXCR, one entry per CDR3 protein. This table has 510,000 or so distinct CDR3 sequences, about 15% appearing once. A further study also used this sample, focusing on yellow fever vaccine responses in identical twins.

Sequencing was performed on CD4+ T cells sorted from blood. The origin of the receptors is a woman under 30 in good health.

Details on this clonotype: It may be a read error: a sequence one base away is much more abundant. J is TRBJ2-2 and V is TRBV4-1; TRBD1 matches 8 bases. J lost 6 bases, V lost 5 bases, and 2 bases had no gene match. The CDR3 consists of 13 residues. Germline V gene lookup returns CDR1 MGHRA and CDR2 YSYEKL. The CDR3: CASSRTGSGELFF. CDR3 sequence (DNA): TGCGCCAGCAGCAGGACAGGGTCCGGGGAGCTGTTTTTT.

This chain connects TRBV19 to TRBJ2-5; the match to TRBD1 covers 9 bases. The CDR3 consists of 13 residues. After removal of 6 bases from V and 5 bases from J, the junction contained 4 bases not matched to a gene. CDR1 is LNHDA, CDR2 SQIVND, per germline (reference sequence). CDR3 DNA sequence: TGTGCCAGTAGGGGACAGGGCTTGGAGACCCAGTACTTC. Amino acid sequence: CASRGQGLETQYF. The variable domain in full, with the rest retrieved from reference TRBV19 and TRBJ2-5, is DGGITQSPKYLFRKEGQNVTLSCEQNLNHDAMYWYRQDPGQGLRLIYYSQIVNDFQKGDIAEGYSVSREKKESFPLTVTSAQKNPTAFYLCASRGQGLETQYFGPGTRLLVL.

The genes are TRBV6-2 or TRBV6-3 and TRBJ2-2, with D perhaps TRBD2 (5 bases). CDR3 length equals 16 residues. Trimming took 7 bases from V and 0 from J, leaving 15 bases between them. Germline-derived CDR1 and CDR2 are MNHEY and SVGEGT. The DNA for the CDR3 is TGTGCCAGCACCAAGGACTCTTTCGCGAACACCGGGGAGCTGTTTTTT. It is translated as CASTKDSFANTGELFF.

This clonotype was counted only a few times. This chain connects TRBV7-9 to TRBJ2-5; no firm D call. V gave up 5 bases and J gave up 5 bases, with 9 bases separating them. CDR3 length equals 12 residues. Germline lookup yields CDR1 SEHNR and CDR2 FQNEAQ (reference sequence). The CDR3 nucleotides read TGTGCCAGCAGCCCAGTTATTGAGACCCAGTACTTC. Residues: CASSPVIETQYF.

This chain links TRBV5-1 with TRBJ1-6; D is possibly TRBD1 (5 bases). The germline V gene has CDR1 SGHRS and CDR2 YFSETQ. The V end was cut by 2 bases, the J end by 6 bases, with 12 bases between. The CDR3 extends over 15 amino acids. The CDR3 sequence: CASSFGGVANSPLHF. The CDR3 DNA reads as TGCGCCAGCAGCTTCGGGGGGGTCGCTAATTCACCCCTCCACTTT. The full variable domain, rest sourced from reference TRBV5-1 and TRBJ1-6, is KAGVTQTPRYLIKTRGQQVTLSCSPISGHRSVSWYQQTPGQGLQFLFEYFSETQRNKGNFPGRFSGRQFSNSRSEMNVSTLELGDSALYLCASSFGGVANSPLHFGNGTRLTVT.

V usage is TRBV28 and J usage is TRBJ2-3, with 7 bases aligning to TRBD1. Germline V gene sequence: CDR1 MDHEN, CDR2 SYDVKM. With V trimmed by 6 bases and J by 2 bases, 11 bases remained unmatched. CDR3 size: 16 residues. The CDR3 sequence: CASRAGTEFYTDTQYF. The CDR3, as DNA: TGTGCCAGCAGAGCCGGGACAGAGTTCTACACAGATACGCAGTATTTT.

This clonotype has more than one count but fewer than ten. The V call is TRBV5-1, the J call TRBJ2-3; D gene uncertain. Germline CDR1 SGHRS, CDR2 YFSETQ. This CDR3 has 16 residues. V gave up 0 bases and J gave up 0 bases, with 11 bases separating them. CDR3 in amino acids: CASSLVGSPSTDTQYF. The CDR3 coding sequence is TGCGCCAGCAGCTTGGTCGGCAGCCCTAGCACAGATACGCAGTATTTT.

V is TRBV28 and J is TRBJ2-1; tentative D call: TRBD1 (6 bases). Germline CDR1 is MDHEN and CDR2 is SYDVKM. The V gene lost 11 bases and the J gene lost 6 bases, with 17 bases spanning the gap. This CDR3 region has 13 residues. The CDR3, as DNA: TGTGCCGCTGGGACCGGGACAATCAATGAGCAGTTCTTC. Its protein is CAAGTGTINEQFF.

This clonotype has just a few counts. The genes are TRBV12-3 or TRBV12-4 and TRBJ2-1; 7 bases align to TRBD1. The CDR3 loop spans 16 amino acids. J was trimmed by 0 bases and V by 8 bases; bases with no gene match: 10. In nucleotides, the CDR3 is TGTGCCAGCGGGATGGCGCCAGGGGGCTCCTACAATGAGCAGTTCTTC. Its translation is CASGMAPGGSYNEQFF.

A few counts support this clonotype. This chain connects TRBV10-3 to TRBJ2-7; a weak D match, TRBD1 (5 bases). Germline V gene lookup returns CDR1 ENHRY and CDR2 SYGVKD. The CDR3 is made up of 12 amino acids. Trimming took off 2 bases at V and 3 bases at J, with 5 bases between the two ends. Here the CDR3 reads CAISEQGYEQYV. For the CDR3, the DNA is TGTGCCATCAGTGAGCAGGGCTACGAGCAGTACGTC.

Only a few counts were recorded for this clonotype. The rearrangement joins TRBV12-3 or TRBV12-4 to TRBJ2-1; the match to TRBD2 covers 7 bases. The CDR3 length is 14 residues. Trimming at V came to 4 bases and at J to 7 bases, leaving 7 bases not matched to a gene. The CDR3 region has the DNA TGTGCCAGCAGTTGGACGGGAGGAGGTAATGAGCAGTTCTTC. This translates into CASSWTGGGNEQFF.

V usage is TRBV7-2 and J usage is TRBJ1-1; D is ambiguous. CDR3 size: 13 residues. V dropped 3 bases and J dropped 0 bases, with 5 bases sitting between them. CDR1 and CDR2 from the germline V gene are SGHTA and FQGNSA. In DNA, the CDR3 is TGTGCCAGCAGCTTCGCACTGAACACTGAAGCTTTCTTT. Amino acids: CASSFALNTEAFF.

The sample holds a few counts of this clonotype. This chain links TRBV2 with TRBJ2-2; a weak D match, TRBD1 (7 bases). V was pared by 7 bases and J by 6 bases, with 15 bases between. This CDR3 has 14 amino acids. CDR1 SNHLY and CDR2 FYNNEI come from the germline V gene. The CDR3: CASNRQGGSGELFF. For the CDR3, the DNA is TGTGCCAGCAATCGGCAGGGGGGCTCCGGGGAGCTGTTTTTT.

This chain connects TRBV15 to TRBJ2-3; D perhaps matches TRBD2 (5 bases). Germline CDR1 is LNHNV and CDR2 is YYDKDF (reference sequence). This CDR3 is built from 16 residues. Trimming removed 1 base at V and 1 base at J, with 12 bases between. CDR3 DNA sequence: TGTGCCACCAGCAGAGGGAGGATTTTCGGCACAGATACGCAGTATTTT. Amino acid sequence: CATSRGRIFGTDTQYF. Supplemented by reference TRBV15 and TRBJ2-3, the full variable domain reads DAMVIQNPRYQVTQFGKPVTLSCSQTLNHNVMYWYQQKSSQAPKLLFHYYDKDFNNEADTPDNFQSRRPNTSFCFLDIRSPGLGDTAMYLCATSRGRIFGTDTQYFGPGTRLTVL.

The V call is TRBV6-1, the J call TRBJ1-3, with D possibly being TRBD1 (5 bases). CDR3 length: 16 residues. V lost 5 bases and J lost 2, with 16 bases in between. CDR1 and CDR2 from the germline V gene are MNHNS and SASEGT. CDR3 in DNA: TGTGCCAGCAGTCGGTTCGGAGGGGTCACTGGAAACACCATATATTTT. Protein sequence: CASSRFGGVTGNTIYF.